This TCR beta chain appears in the sequencing data of a study of blood T cell repertoires in COVID-19. Study context: Acute and convalescent COVID-19 samples came from the United States, Italy and Spain. PBMCs, B-cell-depleted T cells, or T cells were the source of the cDNA or gDNA that made up the material.

Source study methods: Counts of nucleated cells, estimated from reference gene primer amplification, were obtained. Some clones are missing from TCRdb's copy, which holds only in-frame ones; the method was immunoSEQ multiplex PCR. The DNA gave D and trimming, while V, J and clone size come from that table. This sample yields roughly 230,000 clones, of which more than 65% are seen a single time; approximately 4% belongs to the top ten. The CDR3 totals 14 residues. V gave up 4 bases and J gave up 1 base, with 8 bases separating them. Germline CDR1 is SGHKS and CDR2 is YYEKEE (reference sequence). Source material: peripheral blood. This receptor was identified in a woman aged 80 or over with acute or convalescent COVID-19. The V call is TRBV5-5, the J call TRBJ2-2, with D maybe TRBD1 (6 bases). The CDR3 loop is CASSPTGNTGELFF. DNA for the CDR3: TGTGCCAGCAGCCCGACAGGGAACACCGGGGAGCTGTTTTTT.